The 15 T cell receptor beta chains below come from one sample, sequenced in a study of T cell responses to AZD1222 COVID-19 vaccine. Clones were sequenced by immunoSEQ multiplex PCR, and TCRdb holds only the in-frame ones, with some missing. The data hold over 90,000 clones, with 70% to 90% observed a single time. Specimen: peripheral blood, collected on day 0 of AZD1222 vaccination. Receptors were obtained from an adult in good health.

The V gene is TRBV19, the J gene TRBJ2-7, with a tentative D call TRBD1 (5 bases). V was pared by 5 bases and J by 2 bases, with 13 bases between. Per germline, CDR1 LNHDA and CDR2 SQIVND (reference sequence). The CDR3 covers 14 residues. The CDR3 coding sequence is TGTGCCAGTAGTTTGGGCAGGGTGGCCTACGAGCAGTACTTC. It codes for CASSLGRVAYEQYF.

This chain uses TRBV19 with TRBJ2-7, with D possibly being TRBD1 or TRBD2 (6 bases each). V was trimmed by 6 bases and J by 9 bases, leaving 15 bases between them. The germline V gene has CDR1 LNHDA and CDR2 SQIVND (reference sequence). The CDR3 has 12 residues. Here the CDR3 DNA reads TGTGCCAGTAGCCCCGCAGGGGAGGCGCAGTACTTC. This translates into CASSPAGEAQYF.

About this clone itself: It is unclear where the CDR3 begins or ends on the DNA, so no DNA is shown, and the CDR3 is as TCRdb lists it. This chain links TRBV6-5 with TRBJ1-5; the D call of TRBD1 is as the table states it, not checked on the DNA. Ends included, the CDR3 has 13 residues. Germline values: CDR1 MNHEY, CDR2 SVGAGI. Here the CDR3 reads CASILAGDQPQHF.

The chain has TRBV5-1 and TRBJ1-1; the D is unclear. Germline-derived CDR1 and CDR2 are SGHRS and YFSETQ. Trimming pared 4 bases from V and 5 bases from J, leaving 18 bases between. This CDR3 is 15 amino acids long. The DNA of the CDR3 is TGCGCCAGCAGCACCGGACTCCGTGGGTGGACTGAAGCTTTCTTT. Amino acid sequence: CASSTGLRGWTEAFF.

V and J are TRBV25-1 and TRBJ2-5; 8 nucleotides match TRBD2. V shed 8 bases and J 1 base; nucleotides not matched to a gene: 6. Germline CDR1 MGHDK, CDR2 SYGVNS. CDR3 size: 14 residues. The CDR3 reads CASERGGPQETQYF. The CDR3 DNA reads TGTGCCAGCGAACGGGGGGGACCCCAAGAGACCCAGTACTTC.

The chain is built from TRBV7-2 and TRBJ1-6; D gene unclear. Germline loops: CDR1 SGHTA, CDR2 FQGNSA. This CDR3 spans 13 amino acids. V lost 1 base and J 9 bases, leaving 7 bases between the germline ends. The CDR3 here is CASSLVRGSPLHF. The CDR3 DNA reads as TGTGCCAGCAGCTTAGTTAGAGGTTCACCCCTCCACTTT.

This chain joins TRBV2 and TRBJ1-6; D is undetermined. V was pared by 6 bases and J by 6 bases, with 9 bases between. Germline V lookup: CDR1 SNHLY, CDR2 FYNNEI. This CDR3 comprises 13 residues. The CDR3 DNA follows: TGTGCCAGCAGGGGCAGTTCTAATTCACCCCTCCACTTT. Translating it yields CASRGSSNSPLHF.

This clone has a handful of counts. The chain has TRBV28 and TRBJ1-2, with TRBD1 as a possible D gene (6 bases). CDR3 length: 12 residues. Germline CDR1 is MDHEN and CDR2 is SYDVKM. V gave up 5 bases and J gave up 5 bases, with 9 bases separating them. The CDR3 protein is CASSPDRYGYTF. CDR3 coding DNA: TGTGCCAGCAGTCCCGACAGGTATGGCTACACCTTC.

The chain combines TRBV20-1 with TRBJ2-1; D not certain. V gave up 5 bases and J gave up 6 bases, with 5 bases separating them. This CDR3 contains 10 residues. From germline, CDR1 is DFQATT and CDR2 SNEGSKA (reference sequence). The CDR3 loop is CSAWTNEQFF. Written as DNA, the CDR3 is TGCAGTGCTTGGACCAATGAGCAGTTCTTC.

V usage is TRBV5-1 and J usage is TRBJ1-1; TRBD1 might be the D (6 bases). CDR1 SGHRS and CDR2 YFSETQ come from the germline V gene. Trimming shortened V by 4 bases and J by 1 base, and 11 bases separated the two germline ends. The CDR3 has 14 amino acids. CDR3 DNA: TGCGCCAGCAGCGTCGGGACAACGAACACTGAAGCTTTCTTT. Translated, it gives CASSVGTTNTEAFF. Complete variable domain (other parts from reference TRBV5-1 and TRBJ1-1): KAGVTQTPRYLIKTRGQQVTLSCSPISGHRSVSWYQQTPGQGLQFLFEYFSETQRNKGNFPGRFSGRQFSNSRSEMNVSTLELGDSALYLCASSVGTTNTEAFFGQGTRLTVV.

This chain joins TRBV7-8 and TRBJ2-3, with 7 nucleotides matching TRBD1. Germline CDR1 is SGHVS and CDR2 is FQNEAQ. This CDR3 is 15 amino acids long. Trimming took 3 bases from V and 0 from J; bases not matched to a gene: 3. The CDR3 DNA is TGTGCCAGCAGCTTGCCGGGACAGAGCACAGATACGCAGTATTTT. The encoded protein is CASSLPGQSTDTQYF.

The rearrangement uses TRBV27 and TRBJ2-7; 8 nucleotides match TRBD2. CDR1 is MNHEY, CDR2 SMNVEV, per germline (reference sequence). This CDR3 is 15 amino acids long. The V segment lost 5 bases and the J segment 7 bases; nucleotides outside the gene matches: 13. The CDR3 DNA is TGTGCCAGCAGTCCCCTTAGGGTAGCGGGAAGGGAGCAGTACTTC. This codes for CASSPLRVAGREQYF.

The chain combines TRBV15 with TRBJ1-6, with D possibly matching TRBD1 (6 bases). This CDR3 has 13 amino acids. Germline loops: CDR1 LNHNV, CDR2 YYDKDF (reference sequence). Deletions cut 5 bases from V and 7 bases from J, with 9 bases between. The CDR3 bases are TGTGCCACCAGCGGCAGGGGAAATTCACCCCTCCACTTT. The encoded protein is CATSGRGNSPLHF.

The rearrangement uses TRBV6-2 or TRBV6-3 and TRBJ1-4; TRBD1 might be the D (5 bases). CDR1 MNHEY and CDR2 SVGEGT come from the germline V gene. V was pared by 4 bases and J by 10 bases, with 10 bases between. The CDR3 has 12 amino acids. The CDR3 protein is CASSSQGVKLFF. CDR3 coding DNA: TGTGCCAGCAGTTCCCAGGGAGTAAAACTGTTTTTT.

The V call is TRBV5-6, the J call TRBJ1-6; TRBD1 might be the D (5 bases). This CDR3 has 14 residues. Trimming removed 4 bases at V and 9 bases at J, with 14 bases between. The germline CDR1 and CDR2 sequences are SGHDT and YYEEEE. CDR3 loop: CASSLGTTPSPLHF. DNA of the CDR3: TGTGCCAGCAGCCTCGGGACTACTCCTTCACCCCTCCACTTT. The full variable domain, completed using reference TRBV5-6 and TRBJ1-6, is DAGVTQSPTHLIKTRGQQVTLRCSPKSGHDTVSWYQQALGQGPQFIFQYYEEEERQRGNFPDRFSGHQFPNYSSELNVNALLLGDSALYLCASSLGTTPSPLHFGNGTRLTVT.